This TCR beta chain was identified during a study of OX40 agonist ivuxolimab in advanced cancers. The overall study: Recorded diagnoses for dose-escalation patients were hepatocellular carcinoma, melanoma, renal cell or head and neck cancer. Study-wide findings and caveats: At 0.1 to 3.0 mg/kg, CD4+ and CD8+ blood T cells expanded clonally by week 6.

Repertoires were generated with immunoSEQ multiplex PCR, while TCRdb's copy carries only in-frame clones and drops some. The sample lists tens of thousands of clones; around 90% were seen once. Remarks on this clone: Its antigen is undetermined.

Germline-derived CDR1 and CDR2 are LNHDA and SQIVND (reference sequence). The CDR3 totals 15 residues. The trim removed 3 bases at V and 1 base at J, leaving 4 bases unmatched. This chain joins TRBV19 and TRBJ1-1; 8 nucleotides line up with TRBD1. The sample in question was CD4+ or CD8+ T cells sorted from blood, obtained in a trial of the OX40 agonist ivuxolimab. The TCR originated in an adult with an advanced solid tumor such as melanoma, head and neck, liver or kidney cancer. DNA for the CDR3: TGTGCCAGTAGTATCAGACAGGGGTGGAACACTGAAGCTTTCTTT. Protein sequence: CASSIRQGWNTEAFF.